This T cell receptor (beta chain) was captured in a study of identical twins. Study findings and constraints: The more abundant beta clonotypes in cord blood had fewer insertions, and memory repertoires did not show this. Conclusions relied on cross-sectional statistical analysis, not following the same donors.

The CDR3 has 17 amino acids. Trimming removed 0 bases from V and 0 bases from J; junction bases left unmatched: 3. Per germline, CDR1 MGHRA and CDR2 YSYEKL. This clonotype was picked up a small number of times. Its antigen is not identified. Template switching added a universal primer binding site, and final cDNA carried unique molecular identifiers. TCRdb called the 5' RACE reads again in MiXCR, with one record for every CDR3 protein. Altogether approximately 1.8 million distinct CDR3 sequences are present, around a third being singletons, with the ten largest covering less than 0.35%. The specimen was cord blood. This clonotype was obtained from a newborn girl in good health. This rearrangement joins TRBV4-1 to TRBJ2-4, with 9 bases that match TRBD2. The CDR3 DNA follows: TGCGCCAGCAGCCAAGATTGGCGGGGGGGAGCCAAAAACATTCAGTACTTC. It encodes CASSQDWRGGAKNIQYF.